One and the same sample provided the 23 T cell receptor beta chains below, sequenced in a study of radiotherapy plus CTLA-4 blockade in lung cancer. Generated by immunoSEQ multiplex PCR, the TCRdb table keeps only in-frame clones and is missing some. The sample includes under 110,000 clones, under 90% of them seen just once. The material was peripheral blood, obtained from a patient treated with radiotherapy plus ipilimumab. All receptors come from a human donor with non-small cell lung cancer that progressed on radiotherapy plus ipilimumab. Some clones in this sample may be carry-over from other donors' samples.

V usage is TRBV7-9 and J usage is TRBJ2-2; 9 bases are a match to TRBD1. In germline, CDR1 is SEHNR, CDR2 FQNEAQ (reference sequence). V trimming: 0 bases; J trimming: 7 bases; junction bases outside the gene matches: 6. This CDR3 contains 16 residues. CDR3 in amino acids: CASSLAQGQGSGELFF. The CDR3 nucleotides are TGTGCCAGCAGCTTAGCGCAGGGACAGGGAAGCGGGGAGCTGTTTTTT. The entire variable domain, with the rest obtained from reference TRBV7-9 and TRBJ2-2, is as follows: DTGVSQNPRHKITKRGQNVTFRCDPISEHNRLYWYRQTLGQGPEFLTYFQNEAQLEKSRLLSDRFSAERPKGSFSTLEIQRTEQGDSAMYLCASSLAQGQGSGELFFGEGSRLTVL.

The chain carries TRBV5-4 and TRBJ1-1; 10 bases are a match to TRBD1. Germline V gene lookup returns CDR1 SGHNT and CDR2 YYREEE (reference sequence). The CDR3 totals 19 residues. V gave up 3 bases and J gave up 5 bases; unmatched junction bases: 19. The CDR3 loop reads CASSSAKRQGAQGRTEAFF. As DNA, the CDR3 is TGTGCCAGCAGCTCCGCGAAACGACAGGGGGCGCAGGGTAGGACTGAAGCTTTCTTT.

The chain uses TRBV10-3 and TRBJ2-3; D gene unclear. This CDR3 has 14 amino acids. Deletions cut 0 bases from V and 3 bases from J, with 7 bases between. The germline V gene has CDR1 ENHRY and CDR2 SYGVKD. In DNA form, the CDR3 reads TGTGCCATCAGTGAGTCGGCGGAGACAGATACGCAGTATTTT. Amino acids: CAISESAETDTQYF.

This clone occurred a few times. This chain joins TRBV4-2 and TRBJ2-1, with TRBD1 matching 7 bases. The CDR3 extends over 17 amino acids. V gave up 0 bases and J gave up 4 bases; unmatched junction bases: 9. Germline CDR1 and CDR2: LGHNA and YNFKEQ. The CDR3 loop reads CASSQEISDREYNEQFF. The CDR3 DNA reads as TGTGCCAGCAGCCAAGAAATTAGTGACAGGGAGTACAATGAGCAGTTCTTC.

This chain connects TRBV28 to TRBJ1-5, with TRBD1 matching 8 bases. The germline gives CDR1 MDHEN, CDR2 SYDVKM. This CDR3 contains 16 residues. J was trimmed by 6 bases and V by 2 bases; bases with no gene match: 9. In nucleotides, the CDR3 is TGTGCCAGCAGTTTACCTCGACAGGGGTGGGGTCAGCCCCAGCATTTT. It specifies CASSLPRQGWGQPQHF.

DNA of the CDR3: TGTGCCAGCAGGAAAAAGGGACAGTCTGGGACCGGGGAGCTGTTTTTT. Translated: CASRKKGQSGTGELFF. This sequence joins TRBV13 and TRBJ2-2; 7 bases line up with TRBD1. Germline V gives CDR1 PRHDT, CDR2 FYEKMQ (reference sequence). V shed 6 bases, J shed 5 bases, and the junction held 12 bases outside the gene matches. The CDR3 has 16 amino acids.

The chain has TRBV6-6 and TRBJ2-7; TRBD1 agrees at 8 bases. Germline lookup yields CDR1 MNHNY and CDR2 SVGAGI (reference sequence). Germline trimming cut 5 bases from V and 5 bases from J; bases unmatched to any gene: 5. This CDR3 spans 13 amino acids. The CDR3, as DNA: TGTGCCAGCAGTAGACAGGGGTCCCACGAGCAGTACTTC. Its translation is CASSRQGSHEQYF.

As concerns this clone: One end of the junction fails to match germline, which may point to a read error. The chain recombines TRBV9 with TRBJ2-5, with D maybe TRBD2 (6 bases). Germline CDR1 SGDLS, CDR2 YYNGEE. The CDR3 length is 15 residues. This CDR3 is CASNDQGLFREAQYF. The CDR3 bases are TGTGCCAGCAACGATCAGGGACTTTTTCGAGAGGCCCAGTACTTC.

This clone was picked up one time. J is TRBJ2-4 and V is TRBV7-3; 8 nucleotides agree with TRBD2. Germline V CDR1 and CDR2: SGHTA, FQGTGA. The CDR3 has 12 amino acids. J was trimmed by 13 bases and V by 5 bases; bases with no gene match: 7. The CDR3 nucleotides are TGTGCCAGCAGCGACTCGGGACTAGTCCAGTACTTC. Translation: CASSDSGLVQYF.

The chain links TRBV5-1 to TRBJ2-5; tentative D call: TRBD1 (5 bases). In germline, CDR1 is SGHRS, CDR2 YFSETQ. Trimming removed 0 bases from V and 5 bases from J, with 11 bases in between. The CDR3 loop spans 14 amino acids. The CDR3 region has the DNA TGCGCCAGCAGCTTGGCGGCAAACAGGGAGACCCAGTACTTC. Translation: CASSLAANRETQYF.

This chain links TRBV5-4 with TRBJ2-7; 7 bases fit TRBD2. This CDR3 has 13 residues. Germline CDR1 SGHNT, CDR2 YYREEE (reference sequence). J lost 3 bases, V lost 0 bases, and 0 bases had no gene match. The CDR3 DNA reads TGTGCCAGCAGCTTGGGGGGGGGCTACGAGCAGTACTTC. Translation gives CASSLGGGYEQYF.

The rearrangement uses TRBV7-8 and TRBJ1-2; 7 bases fit TRBD1. V was clipped by 5 bases and J by 4 bases; unmatched bases: 7. The germline CDR1 and CDR2 sequences are SGHVS and FQNEAQ. CDR3 length: 14 residues. CDR3 DNA: TGTGCCAGCAGCCCTCAGGGGGTCCCCTATGGCTACACCTTC. Amino acid sequence: CASSPQGVPYGYTF.

The gene calls are TRBV4-3 and TRBJ2-2; D remains ambiguous. Trimming stripped 0 bases from V and 1 base from J, with 9 bases between. Germline loops: CDR1 LGHNA, CDR2 YSLEER. The CDR3 loop spans 16 amino acids. CDR3: CASSQEGSRNTGELFF. The CDR3 DNA reads TGCGCCAGCAGCCAAGAGGGTAGCAGGAACACCGGGGAGCTGTTTTTT.

Written as DNA, the CDR3 is TGTGCCAGCAGCCCCCGTGAGGGGATCGGTGAAAAACTGTTTTTT. Translated, it gives CASSPREGIGEKLFF. The gene calls are TRBV6-5 and TRBJ1-4; perhaps TRBD1 as D (5 bases). Germline CDR1 is MNHEY and CDR2 is SVGAGI. V lost 6 bases and J lost 7, with 18 bases in between. The CDR3 is 15 amino acids.

The chain combines TRBV25-1 with TRBJ2-3; 8 nucleotides align to TRBD1. The V and J ends lost 7 bases and 3 bases, in that order; junction bases with no gene match: 3. This CDR3 region has 13 residues. Germline-derived CDR1 and CDR2 are MGHDK and SYGVNS. Here the CDR3 reads CASNDRGTDTQYF. The CDR3 DNA is TGTGCCAGCAATGACAGGGGTACAGATACGCAGTATTTT.

This sequence joins TRBV4-3 and TRBJ2-4; 8 bases are a match to TRBD1. The CDR3 covers 14 residues. Germline V gene lookup returns CDR1 LGHNA and CDR2 YSLEER. With 1 base clipped from V and 6 bases from J, the junction kept 2 bases outside the gene matches. The CDR3 nucleotides are TGCGCCAGCAGCCAAGCAGGGGGCGGAAACATTCAGTACTTC. As protein: CASSQAGGGNIQYF.

The chain recombines TRBV6-5 with TRBJ2-7, with D tentatively TRBD1 (5 bases). Trimming stripped 6 bases from V and 1 base from J, with 10 bases between. In germline, CDR1 is MNHEY, CDR2 SVGAGI. This CDR3 comprises 13 residues. Here the CDR3 DNA reads TGTGCCAGCAGCCAGGGCCTTTCCTACGAGCAGTACTTC. As protein: CASSQGLSYEQYF.

V is TRBV2 and J is TRBJ1-2; 8 positions agree with TRBD1. The J segment lost 4 bases and the V segment lost 7 bases, leaving 5 bases of the junction unmatched. The germline gives CDR1 SNHLY, CDR2 FYNNEI. This CDR3 is 13 amino acids long. CDR3 sequence: CASTQGAVYGYTF. CDR3 sequence (DNA): TGTGCCAGCACTCAGGGGGCGGTCTATGGCTACACCTTC.

The genes are TRBV29-1 and TRBJ2-5, with D possibly called TRBD1 or TRBD2 (5 bases each). Germline CDR1 and CDR2: SQVTM and ANQGSEA. The CDR3 extends over 12 amino acids. Trimming shortened V by 7 bases and J by 2 bases, and 11 bases separated the two germline ends. This chain's CDR3 is CSGGREQETQYF. The CDR3 nucleotides read TGCAGCGGGGGACGGGAACAAGAGACCCAGTACTTC.

The chain uses TRBV5-1 and TRBJ2-3, with 7 bases identical to TRBD1. V lost 4 bases, J lost 0 bases, and 8 bases stayed unmatched. CDR1 is SGHRS and CDR2 is YFSETQ in the germline V gene. The CDR3 is 16 amino acids. The CDR3 sequence is CASSIEGTASTDTQYF. The CDR3 DNA reads TGCGCCAGCAGCATCGAGGGGACAGCTAGCACAGATACGCAGTATTTT.

This chain connects TRBV6-1 to TRBJ1-1, with 10 bases lining up with TRBD1. The CDR3 totals 14 residues. Germline V gene data show CDR1 as MNHNS and CDR2 as SASEGT. Trimming took 6 bases from V and 3 from J; bases not matched to a gene: 4. The chain's CDR3 is CASRAGQGHTEAFF. The CDR3 nucleotides read TGTGCCAGCAGAGCGGGACAGGGGCACACTGAAGCTTTCTTT.

This chain connects TRBV4-1 to TRBJ1-2, with D perhaps TRBD1 (5 bases). The V gene's germline CDR1 is MGHRA and CDR2 YSYEKL. Trimming stripped 0 bases from V and 5 bases from J, with 16 bases between. The CDR3 length is 16 residues. For the CDR3, the DNA is TGCGCCAGCAGCCAAGATCCGGACCCACGGGGGTATGGCTACACCTTC. This sequence encodes CASSQDPDPRGYGYTF.

This sequence joins TRBV7-2 and TRBJ2-7; 7 nucleotides agree with TRBD2. V lost 4 bases to trimming and J lost 0 bases; unmatched junction nucleotides: 6. The CDR3 totals 15 residues. CDR1 SGHTA and CDR2 FQGNSA come from the germline V gene. The CDR3 region has the DNA TGTGCCAGCAGCTCGTGGGGAGGGGACTCCTACGAGCAGTACTTC. As protein: CASSSWGGDSYEQYF.